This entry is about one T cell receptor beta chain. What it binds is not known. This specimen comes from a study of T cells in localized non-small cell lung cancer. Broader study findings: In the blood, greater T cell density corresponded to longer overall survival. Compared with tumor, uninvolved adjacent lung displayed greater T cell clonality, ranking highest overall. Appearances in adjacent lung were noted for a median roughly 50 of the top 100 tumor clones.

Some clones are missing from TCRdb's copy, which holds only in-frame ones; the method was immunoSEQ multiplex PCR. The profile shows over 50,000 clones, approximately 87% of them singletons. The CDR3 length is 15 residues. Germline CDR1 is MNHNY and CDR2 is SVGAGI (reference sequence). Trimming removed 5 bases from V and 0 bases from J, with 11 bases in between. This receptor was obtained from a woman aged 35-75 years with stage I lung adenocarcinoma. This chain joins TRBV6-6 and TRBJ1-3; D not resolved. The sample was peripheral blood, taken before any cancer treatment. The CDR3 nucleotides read TGTGCCAGCAGTCCCAGGTCCTACTCTGGAAACACCATATATTTT. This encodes CASSPRSYSGNTIYF.